Listed below are T cell receptor beta chains from one sample, sequenced in a study of response to subunit inactivated influenza vaccine. Using its own MiXCR run on the RT-PCR reads, TCRdb lists one record per CDR3 protein. The sample consists of under 750,000 distinct CDR3 sequences, about 12% of them appearing once. Sequences were derived from PBMCs from blood, sampled on the day of vaccination. Every receptor here comes from a man between 50 and 59 years old who received an inactivated influenza vaccine. The CDR3 runs from the conserved cysteine through the conserved F or W. The D gene is left open where the match is weak. Expanded clones are given a class, and other clones once, few, many or no size at all.

D gene	V gene	clone size	J gene	CDR3 DNA	CDR3 protein
TRBD1	TRBV5-1	few	TRBJ2-2	TGCGCCAGCAGCTTGCTACAGGGGATCGCCGGGGAGCTGTTTTTT	CASSLLQGIAGELFF
TRBD1	TRBV29-1	NA	TRBJ2-7	TGCAGCGTGACCGGGACAGGGCGGCAGTACTTC	CSVTGTGRQYF
TRBD1	TRBV10-3	NA	TRBJ2-7	TGTGCCATCAGGCCGGGACAGGGGGCCCCGGGAAACTACGAGCAGTACTTC	CAIRPGQGAPGNYEQYF
NA	TRBV21-1	NA	TRBJ1-2	TGTGCCAGCAGCAAAGAAAGGGACAGGGGACCCCCTCAGGGCTATGGCTACACCTTC	CASSKERDRGPPQGYGYTF
TRBD2	TRBV7-2	NA	TRBJ2-3	TGTGCCAGCAGCACCCCCGTTGCGGGGGTAGATACGCAGTATTTT	CASSTPVAGVDTQYF
NA	TRBV24-1	NA	TRBJ2-3	TGTGCCACCAAGGAGGCACTAGACGATACGCAGTATTTT	CATKEALDDTQYF
TRBD2	TRBV25-1	NA	TRBJ2-1	TGTGCCAGCAGTGGGGGACTACCGAGTGAGCAGTTCTTC	CASSGGLPSEQFF
TRBD1	TRBV27	NA	TRBJ2-5	TGTGCCAGCAGTCCCGGACAGGTGGGGACCCAGTACTTC	CASSPGQVGTQYF
NA	TRBV15	many	TRBJ2-7	TGTGCCACCAGCAGAGAGGGCCTAGGTCATTATGAGCAGTACTTC	CATSREGLGHYEQYF
TRBD1	TRBV6-2/TRBV6-3	NA	TRBJ1-6	TGTGCCAGCAGCCGGTCAGGACAGGCCGTAAATTCACCCCTCCACTTT	CASSRSGQAVNSPLHF
NA	TRBV5-1	many	TRBJ2-3	TGCGCCAGCAGACGGGAAGGGGGAAGGGGCACAGATACGCAGTATTTT	CASRREGGRGTDTQYF
NA	TRBV3-1	few	TRBJ2-7	TGTGCCAGCAGCCCCGGGACTTTTCCCTCCTACGAGCAGTACTTC	CASSPGTFPSYEQYF
NA	TRBV20-1	many	TRBJ2-7	TGCAGTGCAAGGGACCTCCGAGGGGATTACGAGCAGTACTTC	CSARDLRGDYEQYF
TRBD2	TRBV5-5	NA	TRBJ2-5	TGTGCCAGCAGCAAGACTAGCGGGGGGGCGGAAGAGACCCAGTACTTC	CASSKTSGGAEETQYF
NA	TRBV6-5	few	TRBJ2-3	TGTGCCAGCAGTTACGCCAGGCCCCGCGGGGCCTACACAGATACGCAGTATTTT	CASSYARPRGAYTDTQYF
NA	TRBV5-1	few	TRBJ2-2	TGCGCCAGCAGCCAAGGAGGCAGGGGGGTAACCGGGGAGCTGTTTTTT	CASSQGGRGVTGELFF
TRBD2	TRBV12-3/TRBV12-4	NA	TRBJ2-3	TGTGCCAGCAGTCCTCCCGCTAGCGGGGGATCCGATACGCAGTATTTT	CASSPPASGGSDTQYF
NA	TRBV7-2	NA	TRBJ1-1	TGTGCCAGCAGCTTAGCGGGGTCAGGTGAAGCTTTCTTT	CASSLAGSGEAFF
TRBD2	TRBV11-1	many	TRBJ2-1	TGTGCCAGCAACCAAGGACTAGGCTCCTACAATGAGCAGTTCTTC	CASNQGLGSYNEQFF
NA	TRBV3-1	few	TRBJ2-3	TGTGCCAGCAGCCAAGTTCGAGGGGGGAGAGATACGCAGTATTTT	CASSQVRGGRDTQYF
NA	TRBV7-8	NA	TRBJ2-7	TGTGCCAGCACCAATAGCCCGGGACCTTACTACGAGCAGTACTTC	CASTNSPGPYYEQYF
TRBD1	TRBV20-1	once	TRBJ2-2	TGCAGTGCTCTACAAGGGACAGTACACACCGGGGAGCTGTTTTTT	CSALQGTVHTGELFF